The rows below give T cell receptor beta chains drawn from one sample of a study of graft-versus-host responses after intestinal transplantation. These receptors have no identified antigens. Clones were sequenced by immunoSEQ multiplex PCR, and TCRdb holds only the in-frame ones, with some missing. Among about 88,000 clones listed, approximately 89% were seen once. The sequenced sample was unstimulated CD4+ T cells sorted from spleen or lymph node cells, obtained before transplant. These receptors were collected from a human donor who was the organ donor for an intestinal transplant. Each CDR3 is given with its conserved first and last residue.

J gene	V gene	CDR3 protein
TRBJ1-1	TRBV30	CAWSGNRGMNTEAFF
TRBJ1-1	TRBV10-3	CAITETGGYTEAFF
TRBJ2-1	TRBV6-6	CASSLELAGGYNEQFF
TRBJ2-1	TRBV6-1	CASRLAGGNYNEQFF
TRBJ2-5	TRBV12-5	CASGLRGFQETQYF
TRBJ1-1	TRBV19	CASIPAPGGTEAFF
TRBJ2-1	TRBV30	CAWSVTGGNEQFF
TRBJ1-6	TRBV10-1	CASSGQVNSPLHF
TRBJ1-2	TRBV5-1	CASSEFLDRVEGYTF
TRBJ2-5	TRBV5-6	CASSLSTLRETQYF